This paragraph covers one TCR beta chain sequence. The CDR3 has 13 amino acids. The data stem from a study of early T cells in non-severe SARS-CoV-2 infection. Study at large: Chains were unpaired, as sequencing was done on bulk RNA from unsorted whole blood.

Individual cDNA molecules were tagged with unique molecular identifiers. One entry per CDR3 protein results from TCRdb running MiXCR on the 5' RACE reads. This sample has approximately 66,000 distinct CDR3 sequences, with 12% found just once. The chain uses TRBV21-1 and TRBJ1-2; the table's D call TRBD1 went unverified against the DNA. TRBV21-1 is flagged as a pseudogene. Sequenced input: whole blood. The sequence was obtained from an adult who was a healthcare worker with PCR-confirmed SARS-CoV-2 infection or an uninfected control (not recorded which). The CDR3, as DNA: TGTGCCAGCAACCCCACAGGGGACTACGGCTACACCTTC. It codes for CASNPTGDYGYTF.